The present entry profiles one TCR beta chain with its context. This CDR3 is 15 amino acids long. Germline V gene sequence: CDR1 SGHTA, CDR2 FQGNSA. Trimming removed 5 bases from V and 4 bases from J; junction bases left unmatched: 8. TCRdb recomputed calls from the 5' RACE reads with MiXCR, one row per CDR3 protein. The sample gives about 96,000 distinct CDR3 sequences, around 17% of which show up once; 6.2% is in the top ten. This sample was included in a study of T cells of healthy individuals. The genes are TRBV7-2 and TRBJ2-7, with 10 bases fitting TRBD2. This sequence was found in a human donor in good health. The CDR3 spells CASSLIAGGNYEQYF. CDR3 DNA: TGTGCCAGCAGCCTCATAGCGGGGGGAAATTACGAGCAGTACTTC. Using reference TRBV7-2 and TRBJ2-7 for the parts outside the CDR3, the full variable domain is GAGVSQSPSNKVTEKGKDVELRCDPISGHTALYWYRQSLGQGLEFLIYFQGNSAPDKSGLPSDRFSAERTGGSVSTLTIQRTQQEDSAVYLCASSLIAGGNYEQYFGPGTRLTVT.